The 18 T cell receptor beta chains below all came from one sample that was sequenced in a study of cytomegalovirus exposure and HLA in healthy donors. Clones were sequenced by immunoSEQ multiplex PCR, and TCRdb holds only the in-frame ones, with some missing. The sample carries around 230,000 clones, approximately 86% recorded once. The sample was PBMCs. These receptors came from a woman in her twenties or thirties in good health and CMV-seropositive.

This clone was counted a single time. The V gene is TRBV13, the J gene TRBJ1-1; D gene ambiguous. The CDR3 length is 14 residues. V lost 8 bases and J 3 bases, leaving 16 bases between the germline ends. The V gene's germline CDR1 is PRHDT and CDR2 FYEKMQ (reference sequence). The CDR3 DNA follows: TGTGCCAGCCCCGAGAAGAGGTGGGACACTGAAGCTTTCTTT. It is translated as CASPEKRWDTEAFF. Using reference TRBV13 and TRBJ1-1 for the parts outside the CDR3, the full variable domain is AAGVIQSPRHLIKEKRETATLKCYPIPRHDTVYWYQQGPGQDPQFLISFYEKMQSDKGSIPDRFSAQQFSDYHSELNMSSLELGDSALYFCASPEKRWDTEAFFGQGTRLTVV.

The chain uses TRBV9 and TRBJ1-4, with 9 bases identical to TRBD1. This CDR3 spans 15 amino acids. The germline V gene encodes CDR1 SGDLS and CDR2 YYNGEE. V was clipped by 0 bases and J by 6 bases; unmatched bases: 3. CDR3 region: CASSVERTGDEKLFF. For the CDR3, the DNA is TGTGCCAGCAGCGTAGAACGGACAGGGGATGAAAAACTGTTTTTT.

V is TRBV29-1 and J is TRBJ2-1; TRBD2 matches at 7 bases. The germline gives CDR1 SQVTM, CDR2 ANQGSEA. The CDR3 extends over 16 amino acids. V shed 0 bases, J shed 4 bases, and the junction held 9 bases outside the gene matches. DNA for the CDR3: TGCAGCGTTGAAGATCTTAAGGAGCGGGGTTACAATGAGCAGTTCTTC. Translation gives CSVEDLKERGYNEQFF.

As DNA, the CDR3 is TGTGCCAGCAGCTCGGGACTAGCGGGAGGAACCTACAATGAGCAGTTCTTC. Protein product: CASSSGLAGGTYNEQFF. The J gene is TRBJ2-1, the V gene TRBV5-4; 15 bases match TRBD2. V trimming: 3 bases; J trimming: 2 bases; junction bases outside the gene matches: 3. The length of the CDR3 is 17 residues. Germline V CDR1 and CDR2: SGHNT, YYREEE (reference sequence).

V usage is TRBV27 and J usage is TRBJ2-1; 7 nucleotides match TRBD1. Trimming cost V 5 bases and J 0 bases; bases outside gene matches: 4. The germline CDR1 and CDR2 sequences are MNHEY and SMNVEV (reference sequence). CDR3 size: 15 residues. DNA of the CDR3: TGTGCCAGCAGTGCTACAGGGGTCTCCTACAATGAGCAGTTCTTC. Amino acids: CASSATGVSYNEQFF.

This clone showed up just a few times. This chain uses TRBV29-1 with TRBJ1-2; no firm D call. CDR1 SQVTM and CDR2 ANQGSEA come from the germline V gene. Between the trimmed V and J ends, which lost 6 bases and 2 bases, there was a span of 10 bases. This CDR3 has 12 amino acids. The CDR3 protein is CSVREGNYGYTF. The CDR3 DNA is TGCAGCGTACGGGAGGGAAACTATGGCTACACCTTC.

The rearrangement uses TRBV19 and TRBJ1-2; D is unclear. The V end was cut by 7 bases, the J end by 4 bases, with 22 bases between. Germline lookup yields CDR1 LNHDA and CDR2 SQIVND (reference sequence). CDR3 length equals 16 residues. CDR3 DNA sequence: TGTGCCAGTACCTCAATACCTACACCGGGTTTCTATGGCTACACCTTC. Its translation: CASTSIPTPGFYGYTF.

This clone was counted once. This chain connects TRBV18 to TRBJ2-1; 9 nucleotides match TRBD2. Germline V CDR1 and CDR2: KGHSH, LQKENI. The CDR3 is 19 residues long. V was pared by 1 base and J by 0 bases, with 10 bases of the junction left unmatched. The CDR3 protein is CASSPLAIAGAFSYNEQFF. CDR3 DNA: TGTGCCAGCTCACCACTAGCGATAGCGGGAGCTTTCTCCTACAATGAGCAGTTCTTC.

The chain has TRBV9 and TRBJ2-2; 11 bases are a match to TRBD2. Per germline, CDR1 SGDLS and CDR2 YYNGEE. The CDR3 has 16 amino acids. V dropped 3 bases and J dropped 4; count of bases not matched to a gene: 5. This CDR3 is CASSAGLAEITGELFF. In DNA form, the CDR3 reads TGTGCCAGCAGCGCGGGACTAGCGGAAATCACCGGGGAGCTGTTTTTT.

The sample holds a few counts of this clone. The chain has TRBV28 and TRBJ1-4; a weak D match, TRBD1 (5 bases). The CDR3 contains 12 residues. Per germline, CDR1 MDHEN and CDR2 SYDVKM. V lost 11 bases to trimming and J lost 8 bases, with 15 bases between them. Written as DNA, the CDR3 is TGTGCCGCCAATGGGGGAGGAGAAAAACTGTTTTTT. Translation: CAANGGGEKLFF.

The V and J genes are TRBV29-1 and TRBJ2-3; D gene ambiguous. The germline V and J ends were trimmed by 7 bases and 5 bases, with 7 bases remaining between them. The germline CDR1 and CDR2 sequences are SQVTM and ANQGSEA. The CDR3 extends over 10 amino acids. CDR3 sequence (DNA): TGCAGCGCTCGCGAAGATACGCAGTATTTT. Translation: CSAREDTQYF.

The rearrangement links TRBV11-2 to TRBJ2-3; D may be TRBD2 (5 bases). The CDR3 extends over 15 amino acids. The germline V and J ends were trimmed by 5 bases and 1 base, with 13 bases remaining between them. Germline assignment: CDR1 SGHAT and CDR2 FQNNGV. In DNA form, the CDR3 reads TGTGCCAGCAGCCGTGAGGGAGCGGGCACAGATACGCAGTATTTT. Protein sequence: CASSREGAGTDTQYF.

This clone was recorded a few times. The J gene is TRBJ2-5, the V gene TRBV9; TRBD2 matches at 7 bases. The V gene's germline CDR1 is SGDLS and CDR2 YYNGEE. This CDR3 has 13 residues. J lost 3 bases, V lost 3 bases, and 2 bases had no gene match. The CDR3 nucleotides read TGTGCCAGCAGCGCCAGCGGGAAAGAGACCCAGTACTTC. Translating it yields CASSASGKETQYF.

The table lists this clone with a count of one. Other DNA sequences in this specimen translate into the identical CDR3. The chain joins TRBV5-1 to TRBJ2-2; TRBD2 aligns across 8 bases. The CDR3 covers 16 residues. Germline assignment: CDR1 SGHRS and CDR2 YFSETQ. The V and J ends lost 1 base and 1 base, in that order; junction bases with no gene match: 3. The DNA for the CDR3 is TGCGCCAGCAGCTTGATTGCGGGAGGGAACACCGGGGAGCTGTTTTTT. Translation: CASSLIAGGNTGELFF.

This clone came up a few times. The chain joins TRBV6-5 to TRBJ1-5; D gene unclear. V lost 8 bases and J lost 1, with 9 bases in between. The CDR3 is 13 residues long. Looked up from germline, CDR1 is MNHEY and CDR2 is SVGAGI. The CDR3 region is CASRGGSNQPQHF. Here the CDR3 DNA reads TGTGCCAGCCGCGGAGGAAGCAATCAGCCCCAGCATTTT.

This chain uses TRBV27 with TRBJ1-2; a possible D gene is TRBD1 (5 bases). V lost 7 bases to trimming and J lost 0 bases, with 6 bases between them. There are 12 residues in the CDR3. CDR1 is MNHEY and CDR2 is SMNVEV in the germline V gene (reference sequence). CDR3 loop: CASKGSNYGYTF. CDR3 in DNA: TGTGCCAGCAAGGGGTCTAACTATGGCTACACCTTC.

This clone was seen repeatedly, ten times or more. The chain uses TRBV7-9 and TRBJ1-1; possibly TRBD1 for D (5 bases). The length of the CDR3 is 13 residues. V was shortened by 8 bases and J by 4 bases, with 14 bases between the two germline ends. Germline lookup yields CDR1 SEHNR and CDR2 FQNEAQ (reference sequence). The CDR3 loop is CASLDSKGTEAFF. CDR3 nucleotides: TGTGCCAGCCTCGACAGTAAGGGCACTGAAGCTTTCTTT. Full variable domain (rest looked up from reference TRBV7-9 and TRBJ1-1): DTGVSQNPRHKITKRGQNVTFRCDPISEHNRLYWYRQTLGQGPEFLTYFQNEAQLEKSRLLSDRFSAERPKGSFSTLEIQRTEQGDSAMYLCASLDSKGTEAFFGQGTRLTVV.

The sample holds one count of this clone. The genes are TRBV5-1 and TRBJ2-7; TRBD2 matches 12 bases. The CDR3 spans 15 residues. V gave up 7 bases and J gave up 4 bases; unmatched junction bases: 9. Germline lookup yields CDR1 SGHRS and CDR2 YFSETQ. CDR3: CASHKLAGGGYEQYF. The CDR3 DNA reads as TGCGCCAGCCATAAACTAGCGGGAGGTGGATACGAGCAGTACTTC.